This T cell receptor beta chain is drawn from a study of vaccination and CD4 T cells after COVID-19 (dated by TCRdb to 2022 to 2024). Concerning the study at large: SARS-CoV-2 positivity had been established in the convalescent patients by nasal swab PCR, and mild disease was recorded in roughly ten of these patients and severe disease in one. The convalescent cohort comprised six males and four females, including two Hispanic individuals, seven Caucasians, two Asians and one multiracial person. Each participant got two doses of either the Pfizer-BioNTech BNT162b2 vaccine (n=8) or the Moderna mRNA-1273 vaccine (n=2). Post-COVID blood samples were collected from convalescent patients a median of around 96 days after diagnosis, with a range of roughly 35 to 180 days. Post-vaccine blood samples were taken a median of roughly 72 days after the second vaccine dose, with a range of roughly 14 to 241 days. For stimulating the cultures, overlapping spike peptide pools were used, derived from SARS-CoV-2 as well as from the common cold coronaviruses HCoV-NL63, HCoV-OC43 and HCoV-229E. Control cultures received a CEFX viral epitope pool as the positive control, an HIV-1 Nef peptide pool as the negative control, or no peptide. The spike-specific CD4+ TCR repertoire was compared before and after mRNA vaccination in nine to ten COVID-19 convalescent patients and a handful of infection-naive healthy vaccine recipients. What the study reported, not specific to this receptor: Among convalescent patients, a median about 90% of the SARS-CoV-2-reactive clones seen after vaccination appeared only after vaccination, which suggests priming specific to the vaccine. The number of convalescent patients in the study was relatively small, and the study did not examine early timepoints following natural infection. Of the vaccine-specific clones found in convalescent patients, nearly all (304 of 307) were mono-reactive for SARS-CoV-2 spike instead of being cross-reactive with common cold coronaviruses. Although the median number of SARS-CoV-2-reactive clonotypes went up from 20 to 25 after infection to 38 after vaccination, the increase was not significant.

The library was prepared using PCR. DNA from cultured CD4+ T cells underwent TCR sequencing with the Oncomine TCR Beta short-read assay at the Johns Hopkins FTIC core. Genomic DNA was extracted from the cultured CD4+ T cells with the QIAamp micro DNA kit. The Oncomine TCR Beta libraries from cultured CD4+ T cells were pooled using unique dual indexes and then sequenced on an Illumina iSeq 100. In the paper's pipeline: Non-productive sequences were filtered out, and CDR3s that did not start with C, did not end with F or W, or were shorter than 7 amino acids were discarded. The MANAFEST web application identified antigen-specific clonotypes by comparing peptide-stimulated wells against reference wells and other culture wells. For a clone to be called positive, the clone needed an FDR below 0.05, an odds ratio above 5, and a productive frequency above 0.1% in at least two of three replicate wells. Clonotypes that were significantly expanded in both SARS-CoV-2 spike wells and at least one common cold coronavirus spike condition were defined as cross-reactive. CDR3 homology was assessed with Levenshtein distances (stringdist) and unrooted phylogenetic trees (ape) in R version 3.6.1. TCRdb reanalyzed the raw reads on its own, using fastp at Q25 for trimming and MiXCR for clone calling, and kept in-frame beta chains. Each entry merges the rows of one CDR3 protein and shows their most common DNA and genes. TCRdb's processing, not the study's, gives the V and J calls here. The sample contains roughly 15,000 distinct CDR3 sequences, 72% of them found a single time. The top ten clones comprise about 15% of the sample.

The treatment or condition label of this sample denotes: roughly 11-day PBMC culture with coronavirus spike peptide pools or control peptides (ViraFEST assay). To expand antigen-specific T cells with peptide pools and then pick out the expanded clonotypes through TCR sequencing, the study relied on the ViraFEST assay. Positive SARS-CoV-2 PCR tests in the convalescent patients dated from March to December 2020, before Alpha, Beta and Delta variants emerged in the United States. Each well held approximately 2 million PBMCs cultured in IMDM containing about 5% human AB serum and 9 to 10 IU/ml IL-2, with 8 to 10 ug/ml peptide pools added. On days 3 and 7, half of the culture medium was replaced with fresh IL-2-containing medium. CD4+ T cells were isolated after approximately eleven days of culture through negative selection using the EasySep CD4+ T cell isolation kit. PBMCs were separated from whole blood using Ficoll-Paque Plus gradient centrifugation and then either used fresh or cryopreserved at -140C. Culture conditions were generally each tested in triplicate wells.

Spanning cysteine to phenylalanine, the CDR3 consists of 14 amino acids. Solely the CDR3 DNA is kept, with 42 bases framed from the first base. The germline V and J ends show losses of 10 bases and 3 bases respectively, and no gene match explains 8 bases of the junction. CDR1 and CDR2 are read off the germline V gene as SGHTA and FQGNSA. Remarks on this clonotype: Which antigen it targets is not known. Base qualities are not at hand, and no much larger clone is one base apart.

Material: CD4+ T cells from blood, cultured in vitro. The chain is encoded by TRBV7-2 joined to TRBJ1-1; 10 bases in between match TRBD1. This TCR derives from a human donor who had recovered from COVID-19. The DNA sequence is as follows: TGTGCCACAAAAGAAGGACAGGGGGACACTGAAGCTTTCTTT. Protein translation: CATKEGQGDTEAFF. Outside the CDR3, residues come from the reference TRBV7-2 and TRBJ1-1 proteins, so the full variable domain is: GAGVSQSPSNKVTEKGKDVELRCDPISGHTALYWYRQSLGQGLEFLIYFQGNSAPDKSGLPSDRFSAERTGGSVSTLTIQRTQQEDSAVYLCATKEGQGDTEAFFGQGTRLTVV.